The 7 T cell receptor beta chains in this list originate from one sample, sequenced in a study of blood T cell repertoires in COVID-19. Assay: immunoSEQ multiplex PCR; the TCRdb copy retains only in-frame clones and omits some. The table shows approximately 320,000 clones, with roughly 86% occurring only once. The sample was peripheral blood. These receptors all come from a woman in her thirties with COVID-19, enrolled during active disease.

Here the CDR3 reads CVRSLGDRVGNIQYF. CDR3 DNA: TGTGTCAGAAGCTTAGGGGACAGGGTTGGAAACATTCAGTACTTC. The chain combines TRBV7-5 with TRBJ2-4; the table's D call TRBD1 went unverified against the DNA. TRBV7-5 is an annotated pseudogene. This CDR3 is 15 amino acids long.

Only one count was recorded for this clone. The junction shows a germline mismatch at one end, possibly a read error. V gene TRBV4-1 combines with J gene TRBJ2-5; tentatively, D is TRBD1 (6 bases). The CDR3 is made up of 16 amino acids. Germline V gene data show CDR1 as MGHRA and CDR2 as YSYEKL. Here the CDR3 DNA reads TGCGCCAGCAGCCATTACACGGGACACATCGAAGAGTCCCAGTACTTC. It translates to CASSHYTGHIEESQYF.

The chain employs TRBV28 and TRBJ2-7; the D is unclear. CDR3 size: 12 residues. Germline V CDR1 and CDR2: MDHEN, SYDVKM. V dropped 5 bases and J dropped 7 bases, with 12 bases sitting between them. CDR3 sequence reads: CASSTPAREQYF. The DNA of the CDR3 is TGTGCCAGCAGTACCCCCGCGAGGGAGCAGTACTTC.

This clone was picked up one time. The chain couples TRBV6-6 to TRBJ2-7; TRBD2 aligns across 9 bases. V lost 2 bases, J lost 1 base, and 6 bases stayed unmatched. The CDR3 length is 16 residues. The germline CDR1 and CDR2 sequences are MNHNY and SVGAGI (reference sequence). This CDR3 is CASSYLETSGSYEQYF. The CDR3 coding sequence is TGTGCCAGCAGTTACCTTGAGACTAGCGGATCCTACGAGCAGTACTTC.

The chain is built from TRBV6-6 and TRBJ1-1; 9 nucleotides align to TRBD1. Germline V CDR1 and CDR2: MNHNY, SVGAGI (reference sequence). V lost 6 bases, J lost 6 bases, and 5 bases stayed unmatched. CDR3 length equals 13 residues. Here the CDR3 reads CASSRQGGSEAFF. The DNA for the CDR3 is TGTGCCAGCAGCCGACAGGGGGGATCTGAAGCTTTCTTT.

This chain links TRBV11-2 with TRBJ1-4, with TRBD1 identical over 9 bases. CDR1 and CDR2 (germline): SGHAT, FQNNGV. V was clipped by 0 bases and J by 11 bases; unmatched bases: 10. The length of the CDR3 is 16 residues. In nucleotides, the CDR3 is TGTGCCAGCAGCTTAGATCCACAGGGGGCGTTTGCGAAACTGTTTTTT. It specifies CASSLDPQGAFAKLFF.

The chain recombines TRBV6-5 with TRBJ2-1; D remains ambiguous. This CDR3 region has 14 residues. The germline V and J ends were trimmed by 5 bases and 0 bases, with 8 bases remaining between them. Germline V CDR1 and CDR2: MNHEY, SVGAGI. The CDR3 loop reads CASSPMSSYNEQFF. CDR3 nucleotides: TGTGCCAGCAGTCCTATGAGCTCCTACAATGAGCAGTTCTTC.